Listed below are T cell receptor beta chains from one sample, sequenced in a study of blood T cell repertoires in COVID-19. Sequencing was performed with immunoSEQ multiplex PCR; in TCRdb, only in-frame clones are kept and a portion is missing. Among roughly 280,000 clones, 70% to 90% were seen once, and the ten largest hold approximately 11%. What was sequenced was peripheral blood. These receptors originate from a woman in her sixties or seventies with acute or convalescent COVID-19. Both conserved end residues are part of each CDR3. The order of the fields is J gene, D gene, clone size, V gene, CDR3 DNA, CDR3 protein. A D gene is named only where the DNA matches it firmly. Clone size is given for some rows only: seen once, a few or many times, or a class if the clone is expanded.

TRBJ1-2 | NA | NA | TRBV5-6 | TGTGCCAGCAGCCCGGACACCTATGGCTACACCTTC | CASSPDTYGYTF
TRBJ2-2 | NA | NA | TRBV5-5 | TGTGCCAGCAGCTTGTCCGGGAACACCGGGGAGCTGTTTTTT | CASSLSGNTGELFF
TRBJ1-2 | NA | NA | TRBV5-8 | TGTGCCAGCAGCTTGCTTGACATAGCGGGCTACACCTTC | CASSLLDIAGYTF
TRBJ1-2 | NA | few | TRBV2 | TGTGCCAGCAGTGAAGGACAGATGTATGGCTACACCTTC | CASSEGQMYGYTF
TRBJ2-5 | NA | once | TRBV2 | TGTGCCAGCAGTGAAGGAATAGTGACAGGTGGCGAGACCCAGTACTTC | CASSEGIVTGGETQYF
TRBJ2-5 | NA | NA | TRBV3-1/TRBV3-2 | TGTGCCAGCAGCCAAATAGGAGGGACCCAGTACTTC | CASSQIGGTQYF
TRBJ1-2 | NA | NA | TRBV11-2 | TGTGCCAGCAGCTCAAGCTCTAACTATGGCTACACCTTC | CASSSSSNYGYTF
TRBJ1-6 | TRBD1 | NA | TRBV10-3 | TGTGCCATCAGTGGGACGACAGGGGTGGATTCACCCCTCCACTTT | CAISGTTGVDSPLHF
TRBJ2-2 | NA | NA | TRBV2 | TGTGCCCGGAGCTGGACGAACACCGGGGAGCTGTTTTTT | CARSWTNTGELFF
TRBJ1-1 | NA | NA | TRBV5-1 | TGCGCCAGCAGGGGCGCCACTGAAGCTTTCTTT | CASRGATEAFF
TRBJ1-2 | NA | once | TRBV30 | TGTGCCTGGAATGAGGGAAACTATGGCTACACCTTC | CAWNEGNYGYTF
TRBJ1-1 | NA | few | TRBV6-1 | TGTGCCAGCAGTGAAGGGACTGAGTACACTGAAGCTTTCTTT | CASSEGTEYTEAFF
TRBJ2-5 | NA | NA | TRBV5-1 | TGCGCCAGCACCCCGTCGGCAGCGAGTGAGACCCAGTACTTC | CASTPSAASETQYF
TRBJ2-2 | TRBD1 | NA | TRBV15 | TGTGCCTCCGGGACAGCGAACACCGGGGAGCTGTTTTTT | CASGTANTGELFF
TRBJ2-7 | TRBD1 | NA | TRBV4-1 | TGCGCCAGCAGCCTCCTGGGACAGGCACCCTACGAGCAGTACTTC | CASSLLGQAPYEQYF
TRBJ1-2 | NA | NA | TRBV2 | TGTGCCAGCAGACAGGGAATAAATAACTATGGCTACACCTTC | CASRQGINNYGYTF
TRBJ1-2 | TRBD1 | few | TRBV19 | TGTGCCAGTGGGACAGCCCCGGCGTATGGCTACACCTTC | CASGTAPAYGYTF
TRBJ1-2 | NA | NA | TRBV19 | TGTGCCAGTAGGGCGGAACACTATGGCTACACCTTC | CASRAEHYGYTF
TRBJ1-4 | NA | NA | TRBV4-1 | TGCGCCAGCAGCACCCCGGGTGCAACTAATGAAAAACTGTTTTTT | CASSTPGATNEKLFF
TRBJ1-1 | NA | NA | TRBV30 | TGTGCCTGGAGTGGGAGGAAGGGCGCAGCTTTCTTT | CAWSGRKGAAFF
TRBJ1-2 | NA | NA | TRBV5-8 | TGTGCCAGCAGCTCCACAGGGTACGCCCTATATGGCTACACCTTC | CASSSTGYALYGYTF
TRBJ2-7 | NA | NA | TRBV18 | TGTGCCAGCTCACCACACAGCTACGAGCAGTACTTC | CASSPHSYEQYF
TRBJ1-6 | NA | NA | TRBV7-6 | TGTGCCAGCAGCCCCCAGGCGGGGTATAATTCACCCCTCCACTTT | CASSPQAGYNSPLHF
TRBJ1-1 | TRBD1 | NA | TRBV9 | TGTGCCAGCAGCGTAGGGGGACAGGCCTTGAACACTGAAGCTTTCTTT | CASSVGGQALNTEAFF
TRBJ1-6 | NA | NA | TRBV6-1 | TGTGCCAGCAGTGAATCGTGGCCCCCCAATTCACCCCTCCACTTT | CASSESWPPNSPLHF
TRBJ1-1 | NA | once | TRBV6-1 | TGTGCCAGCAGTGAGAGGGAGCAAAAAGGGAAAGCTTTCTTT | CASSEREQKGKAFF
TRBJ2-3 | TRBD1 | NA | TRBV4-1 | TGCGCCACCGGGACAGCCCGCACAGATACGCAGTATTTT | CATGTARTDTQYF
TRBJ2-2 | NA | NA | TRBV5-4 | TGTGCCAGCAGCCTACCCAACGGGGAGCTGTTTTTT | CASSLPNGELFF
TRBJ1-4 | NA | NA | TRBV7-8 | TGTGCCAGCAGCTCAGGGCCCACCTTATCCCATGAAAAACTGTTTTTT | CASSSGPTLSHEKLFF
TRBJ1-2 | TRBD1 | NA | TRBV12-3/TRBV12-4 | TGTGCCAGCAGTTCGGACAGGGGGTATGGCTACACCTTC | CASSSDRGYGYTF
TRBJ2-3 | TRBD2 | once | TRBV5-5 | TGTGCCAGCAGCTTGGAGCGGGGCTCTGATACGCAGTATTTT | CASSLERGSDTQYF
TRBJ1-6 | TRBD1 | NA | TRBV7-9 | TGTGCCAGCAGCCCTTGGACAGGGGGTGATTCACCCCTCCACTTT | CASSPWTGGDSPLHF
TRBJ2-1 | NA | NA | TRBV7-6 | TGTGCCAGCAGCTTAGGCGGGCGCAACTCCTACAATGAGCAGTTCTTC | CASSLGGRNSYNEQFF
TRBJ1-3 | NA | once | TRBV6-5 | TGTGCCACCGTAAGACAGGCCGGCTCTGGAAACACCATATATTTT | CATVRQAGSGNTIYF
TRBJ2-1 | TRBD2 | NA | TRBV24-1 | TGTGCCACCAGTACGGGGGGGGCGGATGAGCAGTTCTTC | CATSTGGADEQFF
TRBJ1-2 | NA | once | TRBV7-2 | TGTGCCAGCAGCAGGACGGGGGTTGGCTACACCTTC | CASSRTGVGYTF
TRBJ2-2 | TRBD1 | NA | TRBV18 | TGTGCCAGCTCACCCCGACAGGGTGACACCGGGGAGCTGTTTTTT | CASSPRQGDTGELFF
TRBJ2-6 | NA | NA | TRBV11-3 | TGTGCCAGCAGCTTAGTCGCCAGCGGCTCTGGGGCCAACGTCCTGACTTTC | CASSLVASGSGANVLTF
TRBJ1-2 | NA | NA | TRBV6-1 | TGTGCCAGCAGTGAAACTAATACAGGTTACTATGGCTACACCTTC | CASSETNTGYYGYTF
TRBJ1-3 | NA | NA | TRBV6-1 | TGTGCCAGCAGTGAACCAATCTCTGGAAACACCATATATTTT | CASSEPISGNTIYF
TRBJ2-5 | NA | NA | TRBV5-1 | TGCGCCAGCAGCTTGGAACAGGGCCAAGAGACCCAGTACTTC | CASSLEQGQETQYF
TRBJ1-5 | TRBD1 | NA | TRBV6-5 | TGTGCCAGCAGGGGGACAGGGGATGGGCAGCCCCAGCATTTT | CASRGTGDGQPQHF
TRBJ2-1 | TRBD2 | NA | TRBV6-2/TRBV6-3 | TGTGCCAGCAGTTGGGGACTAGCGTCCTACAATGAGCAGTTCTTC | CASSWGLASYNEQFF
TRBJ1-5 | NA | NA | TRBV27 | TGTGCCAGCAGTTTTTCCCGGGAACAGCCCCAGCATTTT | CASSFSREQPQHF
TRBJ1-1 | NA | NA | TRBV3-1/TRBV3-2 | TGTGCCAGCAGCCTGGGGGGGAGCGGCACTGAAGCTTTCTTT | CASSLGGSGTEAFF
TRBJ2-7 | NA | once | TRBV3-1/TRBV3-2 | TGTGCCAGCAGCGCCTGGGGCTCCCCCGAGCAGTACTTC | CASSAWGSPEQYF
TRBJ2-7 | TRBD2 | NA | TRBV18 | TGTGCCAGCTCACCACAGGCGGGGGGTACGGGCGAGCAGTACTTC | CASSPQAGGTGEQYF
TRBJ2-5 | NA | NA | TRBV5-6 | TGTGCCAGCAGCTTGCCTACGGTCCAAGAGACCCAGTACTTC | CASSLPTVQETQYF
TRBJ1-2 | TRBD1 | NA | TRBV7-2 | TGTGCCAGCAGCTCTCCCCGGACAGGCTCGAAGTACGGCTACACCTTC | CASSSPRTGSKYGYTF
TRBJ2-1 | NA | once | TRBV4-1 | TGCGCCAGCAGCCAAGATCAAGTGCGGATCTCCTACAATGAGCAGTTCTTC | CASSQDQVRISYNEQFF
TRBJ2-5 | TRBD2 | NA | TRBV7-2 | TGTGCCAGCAGCTTACAAGCGGGGGGCTTAGAGACCCAGTACTTC | CASSLQAGGLETQYF
TRBJ1-1 | TRBD1 | NA | TRBV29-1 | TGCAGCGTTGAACCCAGGGGGCAGGGGAACACTGAAGCTTTCTTT | CSVEPRGQGNTEAFF
TRBJ2-3 | NA | NA | TRBV12-3/TRBV12-4 | TGTGCCAGCAGTTTAGCCGGTGAGGAATATTTT | CASSLAGEEYF
TRBJ2-7 | NA | few | TRBV2 | TGTGCCAGCAGTGAACTTTCAGGGGTCTCCGGCGAGCAGTACTTC | CASSELSGVSGEQYF
TRBJ2-3 | TRBD2 | few | TRBV7-2 | TGTGCCAGCAGCAAGGGACTAGCGGGGGATACGCAGTATTTT | CASSKGLAGDTQYF